This T cell receptor beta chain emerged from a study of CXCR3-negative and CXCR3-positive naive CD8 T cells. All TRB cDNA libraries came from 5' RACE performed with UMI labels. TCRdb reanalyzed the 5' RACE reads and collapses them to one entry per CDR3 protein, without DNA. The sample has more than 45,000 distinct CDR3 sequences; the top ten hold 23%. This clonotype shows up as medium-sized (0.01 to 0.1%) by frequency. The CDR3 is 12 amino acids. The germline CDR1 and CDR2 sequences are DFQATT and SNEGSKA (reference sequence). The receptor was isolated from a human donor in good health. Some clones in this sample may be carry-over from other donors' samples. V usage is TRBV20-1 and J usage is TRBJ1-1. The sample was memory CD8+ T cells from blood. The CDR3 loop reads CSARVSVTEAFF.